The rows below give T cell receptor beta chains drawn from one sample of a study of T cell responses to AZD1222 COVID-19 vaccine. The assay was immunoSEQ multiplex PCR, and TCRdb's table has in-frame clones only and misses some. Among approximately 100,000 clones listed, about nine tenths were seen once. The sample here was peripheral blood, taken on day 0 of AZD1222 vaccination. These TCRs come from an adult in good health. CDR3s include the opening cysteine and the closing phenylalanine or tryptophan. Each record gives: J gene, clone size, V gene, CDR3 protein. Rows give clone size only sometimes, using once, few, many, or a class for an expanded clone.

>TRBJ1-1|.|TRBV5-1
CASSHRQGNTEAFF
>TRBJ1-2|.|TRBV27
CASSSHTGVGYTF
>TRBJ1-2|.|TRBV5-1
CASSLDGGAGGYTF
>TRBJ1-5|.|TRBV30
CAWSVEGRDQPQHF
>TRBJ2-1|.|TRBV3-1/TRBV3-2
CASSRASNEQFF
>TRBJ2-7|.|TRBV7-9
CASSLAQGSHEQYF
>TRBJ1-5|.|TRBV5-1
CASSLGAANQPQHF
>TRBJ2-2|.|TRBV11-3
CASSLQGSGELFF
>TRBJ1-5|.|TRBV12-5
CASGLPPPKWPQHF
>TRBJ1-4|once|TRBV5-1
CASSPLPGTGNEKLFF
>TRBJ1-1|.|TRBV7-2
CASSPDRGRTEAFF
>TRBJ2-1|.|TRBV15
CATSRDFDQAYNEQFF
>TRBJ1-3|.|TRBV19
CASRDGGPGNTIYF
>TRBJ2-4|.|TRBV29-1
CSVYGLAGRDFKNIQYF
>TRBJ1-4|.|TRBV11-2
CASSFTQGFEKLFF
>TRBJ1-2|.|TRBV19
CASTSTGADGYTF
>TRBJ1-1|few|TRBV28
CALQGRVNTEAFF
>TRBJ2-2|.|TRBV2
CASLGRTNTGELFF
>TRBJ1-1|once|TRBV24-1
CATKGSRMNTEAFF
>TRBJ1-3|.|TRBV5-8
CASSPRTGGPSGNTIYF
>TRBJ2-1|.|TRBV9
CASSSKGDGGRWDEQFF
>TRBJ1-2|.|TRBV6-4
CASSDRGDYGYTF
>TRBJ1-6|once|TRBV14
CASSNRPPLHF
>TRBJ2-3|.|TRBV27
CASSLTAPDTQYF
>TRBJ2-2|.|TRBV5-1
CASSLRDVRDGELFF
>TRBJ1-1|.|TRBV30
CAWRGRGGLNTEAFF
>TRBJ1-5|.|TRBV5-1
CASSPDTGDQPQHF
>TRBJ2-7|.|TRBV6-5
CASISTGYEQYF
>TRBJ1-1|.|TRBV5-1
CASSFREGATEAFF
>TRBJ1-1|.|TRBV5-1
CASSPAQTGGNEAFF
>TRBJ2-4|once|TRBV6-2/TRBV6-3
CASSYSEGWNIQYF
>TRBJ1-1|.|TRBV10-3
CAAGGVNTEAFF
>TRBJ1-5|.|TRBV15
CATSRDRTGSSNQPQHF
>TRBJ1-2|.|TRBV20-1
CSAQGVYGYTF
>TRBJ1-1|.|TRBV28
CASSLYGEAFF
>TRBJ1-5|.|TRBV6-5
CASNRGSHSNQPQHF
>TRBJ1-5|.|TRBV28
CASAGTGGALWSNQPQHF
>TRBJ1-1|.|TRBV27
CASSNPPRGGGTEAFF
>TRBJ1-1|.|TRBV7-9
CASSLTEAEAFF
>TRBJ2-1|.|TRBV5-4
CASSLEREGRGQFF
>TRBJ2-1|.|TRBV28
CASRTPDRFSYNEQFF
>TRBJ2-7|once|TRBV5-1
CASSLGQARYEQYF
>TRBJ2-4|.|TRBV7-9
CASSPTGDSIQYF
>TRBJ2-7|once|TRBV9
CASSASGSPYEQYF
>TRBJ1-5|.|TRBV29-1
CSVEVGGNSNQPQHF
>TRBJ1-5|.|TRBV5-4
CASSPDRGDQPQHF
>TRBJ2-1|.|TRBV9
CASSADSGTYNEQFF
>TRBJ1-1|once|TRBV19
CASSTDRGRGFGNTEAFF
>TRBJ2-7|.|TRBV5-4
CASSPSPSGGVYEQYF
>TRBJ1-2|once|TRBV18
CASSTQAGGYTF
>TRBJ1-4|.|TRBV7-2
CASSKVGGLGEKLFF
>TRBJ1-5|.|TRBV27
CASSLGGYSNQPQHF
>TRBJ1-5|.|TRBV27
CASSSYSNQPQHF
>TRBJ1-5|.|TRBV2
CASGTDYRSNQPQHF
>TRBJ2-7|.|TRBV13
CASSLVVSNTYEQYF
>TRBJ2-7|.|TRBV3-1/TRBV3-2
CASSQDVAYEQYF
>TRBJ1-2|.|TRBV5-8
CASRNTGGSQRRGGYTF
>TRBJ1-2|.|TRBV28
CASSSGTTGSNYGYTF
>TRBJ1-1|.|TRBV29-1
CSAGHWNTEAFF
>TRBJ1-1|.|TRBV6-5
CASSYSGNMNTEAFF